The T cell receptor beta chain under discussion was sequenced for a study of blood T cell repertoires in COVID-19. Whole-study context: The United States, Italy and Spain provided the acute and convalescent COVID-19 samples. PBMCs, B-cell-depleted T cells, or T cells were the source of the cDNA or gDNA that made up the material.

The length of the CDR3 is 14 residues. Trimming removed 5 bases at V and 5 bases at J, with 15 bases between. Germline-derived CDR1 and CDR2 are SGHTA and FQGNSA. As processed by the authors: The assay estimated nucleated cells by amplifying reference gene primers. Repertoires were generated with immunoSEQ multiplex PCR, while TCRdb's copy carries only in-frame clones and drops some. V and J calls and clone size are given by that table; D and trimming were obtained from the DNA. The sample lists tens of thousands of clones, approximately 82% occurring once. This chain joins TRBV7-2 and TRBJ1-1; TRBD1 is a possible D gene (5 bases). Sequenced input: peripheral blood. The sequence was obtained from a woman of 80 years or more with acute or convalescent COVID-19. CDR3 in DNA: TGTGCCAGCAGCAGGGACTCCGGAGGGACTGAAGCTTTCTTT. The encoded protein is CASSRDSGGTEAFF.